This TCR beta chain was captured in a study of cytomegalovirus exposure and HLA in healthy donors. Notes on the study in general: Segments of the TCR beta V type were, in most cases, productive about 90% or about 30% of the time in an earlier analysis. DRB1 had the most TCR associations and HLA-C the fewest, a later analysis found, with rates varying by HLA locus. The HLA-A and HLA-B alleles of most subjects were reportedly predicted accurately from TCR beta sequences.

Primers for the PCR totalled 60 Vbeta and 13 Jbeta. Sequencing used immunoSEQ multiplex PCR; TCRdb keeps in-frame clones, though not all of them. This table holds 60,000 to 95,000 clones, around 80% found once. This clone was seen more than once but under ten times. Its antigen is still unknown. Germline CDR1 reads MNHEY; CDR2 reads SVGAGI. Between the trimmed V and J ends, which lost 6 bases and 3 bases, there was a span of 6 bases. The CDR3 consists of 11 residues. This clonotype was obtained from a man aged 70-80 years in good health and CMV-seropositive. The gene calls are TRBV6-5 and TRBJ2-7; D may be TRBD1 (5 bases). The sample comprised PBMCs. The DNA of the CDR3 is TGTGCCAGCAGAGGACACTACGAGCAGTACTTC. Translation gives CASRGHYEQYF.